This T cell receptor beta chain came from a study of T cells in narcolepsy. V gave up 5 bases and J gave up 4 bases, with 17 bases separating them. CDR3 length equals 15 residues. CDR1 and CDR2 from the germline V gene are SGHVS and FQNEAQ. Concerning this clone: What it recognizes is unknown.

Sequencing was performed with immunoSEQ multiplex PCR; in TCRdb, only in-frame clones are kept and a portion is missing. The table lists tens of thousands of clones, roughly 90% of them singletons. Study-level points and caveats: Comparing one patient's CSF and blood CD4+ clonotypes highlighted HCRT- and TRIB2-specific autoreactive clonotypes.

The origin of this receptor is a human donor with narcolepsy. Material for sequencing was CD45RA- memory CD4+ T cells from PBMCs. The gene calls are TRBV7-8 and TRBJ1-1; D not resolved. CDR3 sequence (DNA): TGTGCCAGCAGCCCAACCTCGGGGTTGGGCACTGAAGCTTTCTTT. Protein: CASSPTSGLGTEAFF.